Each of the 32 T cell receptor beta chains below was sequenced from the same sample in a study of T-cell memory formation after mild COVID-19. TCRdb re-derived calls from the 5' RACE reads in MiXCR, one entry per CDR3 protein. The sample carries approximately 560,000 distinct CDR3 sequences, roughly 17% recorded once. The sequencing sample was made of PBMCs or a T cell subset sorted from them (not recorded which). Source of these receptors: an adult woman who had mild COVID-19 (a few samples of this study predate the infection). Cell type and time point are not known.

The table lists this clonotype with a few counts. V gene TRBV6-1 combines with J gene TRBJ1-2, with 7 positions matching TRBD1. Germline V gene lookup returns CDR1 MNHNS and CDR2 SASEGT. This CDR3 has 13 amino acids. Trimming took 8 bases from V and 4 from J; bases not matched to a gene: 7. CDR3 sequence (DNA): TGTGCCAGCCTCCTTACAGGGGTCTATGGCTACACCTTC. Amino acids: CASLLTGVYGYTF.

Worth noting for this clonotype: Relative to the germline gene, one junction end is altered; a read error may explain this. The V and J genes are TRBV6-5 and TRBJ2-1, with D unclear. The CDR3 has 16 amino acids. From germline, CDR1 is MNHEY and CDR2 SVGAGI. The CDR3 coding sequence is TGTGACAGCAGACGAACAGCGTCAAGCTCCTACAATGAGCAGTTCTTC. This gives the protein CDSRRTASSSYNEQFF.

The chain couples TRBV4-2 to TRBJ2-7, with D unresolved. The CDR3 spans 13 residues. With 0 bases removed from V and 4 bases from J, the gap between germline ends came to 7 bases. The germline V gene encodes CDR1 LGHNA and CDR2 YNFKEQ. The chain's CDR3 is CASSQDQVYEQYF. In nucleotides, the CDR3 is TGTGCCAGCAGCCAAGACCAAGTTTACGAGCAGTACTTC.

This chain connects TRBV5-1 to TRBJ2-3, with D possibly being TRBD2 (5 bases). Germline loops: CDR1 SGHRS, CDR2 YFSETQ. The CDR3 contains 15 residues. V lost 2 bases and J lost 1, with 11 bases in between. The chain's CDR3 is CASSLLEGGTDTQYF. CDR3 DNA sequence: TGCGCCAGCAGCTTACTTGAGGGCGGCACAGATACGCAGTATTTT.

V usage is TRBV5-1 and J usage is TRBJ2-4, with 7 bases identical to TRBD1. In germline, CDR1 is SGHRS, CDR2 YFSETQ. J lost 7 bases, V lost 3 bases, and 10 bases had no gene match. The CDR3 is made up of 15 amino acids. CDR3 amino acids: CASSSRDSPRNIQYF. The CDR3 nucleotides read TGCGCCAGCAGCTCTCGGGACAGCCCCAGGAACATTCAGTACTTC.

This chain connects TRBV12-3 or TRBV12-4 to TRBJ2-7; possibly TRBD2 for D (5 bases). V lost 6 bases, J lost 7 bases, and 16 bases lay in between. The CDR3 contains 13 residues. CDR3 DNA sequence: TGTGCCAGCAGCCTAAGGACGGCGGGTGAGCAGTACTTC. This encodes CASSLRTAGEQYF.

This chain connects TRBV5-4 to TRBJ1-1; D may be TRBD1 (6 bases). The CDR3 has 15 amino acids. CDR1 and CDR2 (germline): SGHNT, YYREEE (reference sequence). V lost 3 bases and J 1 base, leaving 13 bases between the germline ends. Here the CDR3 reads CASSSLGRGNTEAFF. In DNA, the CDR3 is TGTGCCAGCAGCTCCCTGGGCAGGGGGAACACTGAAGCTTTCTTT.

The chain employs TRBV7-6 and TRBJ1-3; D might be TRBD1 (6 bases). The CDR3 runs to 12 residues. V lost 5 bases, J lost 7 bases, and 9 bases lay in between. The V gene's germline CDR1 is SGHVS and CDR2 FNYEAQ. The DNA for the CDR3 is TGTGCCAGCAGCCCAACAGGGAACACCATATATTTT. This sequence encodes CASSPTGNTIYF.

This chain uses TRBV20-1 with TRBJ1-2; D not resolved. V was cut by 4 bases and J by 2 bases, with 14 bases left in between. The CDR3 covers 14 residues. The germline V gene encodes CDR1 DFQATT and CDR2 SNEGSKA (reference sequence). CDR3 coding DNA: TGCAGTGCTATGGTGGCAAAGGGAAACTATGGCTACACCTTC. The encoded protein is CSAMVAKGNYGYTF.

This clonotype has just a few counts. V is TRBV29-1 and J is TRBJ2-7; TRBD1 aligns across 8 bases. V gave up 7 bases and J gave up 7 bases; unmatched junction bases: 9. CDR1 and CDR2 (germline): SQVTM, ANQGSEA. The CDR3 extends over 12 amino acids. Here the CDR3 DNA reads TGCAGCGGACAGACAGGGGCGGAGGAGCAGTACTTC. Its translation: CSGQTGAEEQYF.

This clonotype was seen only a few times. The chain links TRBV11-3 to TRBJ2-1; D possibly uses TRBD1 or TRBD2 (5 bases each). The CDR3 covers 15 residues. V was trimmed by 1 base and J by 8 bases, leaving 15 bases between them. Germline assignment: CDR1 SGHNT and CDR2 YENEEA. The CDR3 nucleotides read TGTGCCAGCAGCTTAGCGATAGGGGAGCGAGATGAGCAGTTCTTC. Its protein product is CASSLAIGERDEQFF.

The chain has TRBV6-2 or TRBV6-3 and TRBJ1-1, with D unclear. Between the trimmed V and J ends, which lost 6 bases and 1 base, there was a span of 6 bases. The CDR3 runs 12 residues. Germline-derived CDR1 and CDR2 are MNHEY and SVGEGT. The CDR3 sequence: CASRGENTEAFF. Written as DNA, the CDR3 is TGTGCCAGCAGAGGTGAGAACACTGAAGCTTTCTTT.

J is TRBJ2-5 and V is TRBV7-2; a weak D match, TRBD2 (7 bases). Germline CDR1 SGHTA, CDR2 FQGNSA. Deletions cut 3 bases from V and 5 bases from J, with 19 bases between. The CDR3 is made up of 16 amino acids. The CDR3 nucleotides read TGTGCCAGCAGCTTGGGAGGGGGAAGGTTCTTGGAGACCCAGTACTTC. Residues: CASSLGGGRFLETQYF.

This clonotype was seen only a few times. The genes are TRBV21-1 and TRBJ1-1; TRBD1 is the table's D call, not checked against the DNA. TRBV21-1 is a pseudogene. The CDR3 extends over 19 amino acids. CDR3 residues: CASSTDRGRSGLVNTEAFF. CDR3 sequence (DNA): TGTGCCAGCAGTACTGACAGGGGGCGCTCAGGGTTGGTGAACACTGAAGCTTTCTTT.

The genes are TRBV2 and TRBJ1-2; D is ambiguous. Looked up from germline, CDR1 is SNHLY and CDR2 is FYNNEI. The CDR3 runs 12 residues. V was clipped by 7 bases and J by 7 bases, with 13 bases between them. The CDR3 spells CASTLRTGGYTF. CDR3 DNA: TGTGCCAGCACCCTGCGAACGGGTGGCTACACCTTC.

This sequence joins TRBV5-5 and TRBJ1-1; D is undetermined. V was pared by 2 bases and J by 2 bases, with 25 bases between. The germline V gene has CDR1 SGHKS and CDR2 YYEKEE (reference sequence). The CDR3 is made up of 19 amino acids. The CDR3 is CASSFRSSVIGSLNTEAFF. CDR3 nucleotide sequence: TGTGCCAGCAGCTTTCGCTCTTCTGTTATCGGCAGCTTAAACACTGAAGCTTTCTTT.

V is TRBV5-1 and J is TRBJ2-3; D is unresolved. Germline V gives CDR1 SGHRS, CDR2 YFSETQ. The CDR3 runs 14 residues. V lost 2 bases, J lost 2 bases, and 9 bases lay in between. CDR3 in amino acids: CASSFVQTTDTQYF. CDR3 sequence (DNA): TGCGCCAGCAGCTTCGTACAGACCACAGATACGCAGTATTTT.

V is TRBV5-1 and J is TRBJ1-2; no clear D. The V and J ends lost 7 bases and 3 bases respectively, with 13 bases between them. The CDR3 length is 13 residues. CDR1 is SGHRS and CDR2 is YFSETQ in the germline V gene. CDR3 sequence reads: CASGGLSDYGYTF. In nucleotides, the CDR3 is TGCGCCAGCGGAGGGTTGTCGGACTATGGCTACACCTTC.

CDR3 coding DNA: TGTGCCAGCAGTTTTACAGATGGGACCCAGTACTTC. Translation gives CASSFTDGTQYF. The V and J genes are TRBV27 and TRBJ2-5; no firm D call. The CDR3 runs to 12 residues. Germline assignment: CDR1 MNHEY and CDR2 SMNVEV (reference sequence). V was pared by 3 bases and J by 7 bases, with 9 bases between.

The table lists this clonotype with a few counts. This chain links TRBV12-3 or TRBV12-4 with TRBJ1-3; 9 positions match TRBD1. The J segment lost 4 bases and the V segment lost 3 bases, leaving 4 bases of the junction unmatched. This CDR3 contains 15 residues. CDR3 nucleotide sequence: TGTGCCAGCAGTTTGCGGGACAGGGTAGGAAACACCATATATTTT. Translation gives CASSLRDRVGNTIYF.

This clonotype was observed a few times. This chain uses TRBV19 with TRBJ2-1; D perhaps matches TRBD2 (6 bases). CDR3 length: 14 amino acids. Trimming took off 5 bases at V and 6 bases at J, with 14 bases between the two ends. The germline V gene encodes CDR1 LNHDA and CDR2 SQIVND (reference sequence). The CDR3 DNA follows: TGTGCCAGTAGTGCAACCGGGACTCTCAATGAGCAGTTCTTC. Translated: CASSATGTLNEQFF. Full variable domain (outside the CDR3, taken from reference TRBV19 and TRBJ2-1): DGGITQSPKYLFRKEGQNVTLSCEQNLNHDAMYWYRQDPGQGLRLIYYSQIVNDFQKGDIAEGYSVSREKKESFPLTVTSAQKNPTAFYLCASSATGTLNEQFFGPGTRLTVL.

The chain links TRBV30 to TRBJ2-1; D uncertain. Germline CDR1 and CDR2: GTSNPN and SVGIG (reference sequence). The V gene lost 4 bases and the J gene lost 7 bases, with 14 bases spanning the gap. The CDR3 length is 13 residues. In DNA form, the CDR3 reads TGTGCCTGGACCCAAGGAAGAGGAAATGAGCAGTTCTTC. It encodes CAWTQGRGNEQFF. Full variable domain (missing parts from reference TRBV30 and TRBJ2-1): SQTIHQWPATLVQPVGSPLSLECTVEGTSNPNLYWYRQAAGRGLQLLFYSVGIGQISSEVPQNLSASRPQDRQFILSSKKLLLSDSGFYLCAWTQGRGNEQFFGPGTRLTVL.

In this sample, this clonotype turned up many times. The rearrangement joins TRBV12-3 or TRBV12-4 to TRBJ2-7, with 8 bases matching TRBD1. The CDR3 totals 15 residues. V dropped 4 bases and J dropped 3; count of bases not matched to a gene: 8. CDR3 coding DNA: TGTGCCAGCAGTTCCTATGGGACAGGCAACTACGAGCAGTACTTC. Encoded protein: CASSSYGTGNYEQYF.

This clonotype was seen only a few times. This sequence joins TRBV7-6 and TRBJ1-1, with a tentative D call TRBD1 (6 bases). CDR1 is SGHVS and CDR2 is FNYEAQ in the germline V gene. V shed 1 base and J shed 1 base, with 13 bases lying between them. The CDR3 is 16 amino acids. The CDR3 DNA sequence: TGTGCCAGCAGCTTAGGACTGGCAGGGGAGAACACTGAAGCTTTCTTT. As protein: CASSLGLAGENTEAFF.

The chain employs TRBV2 and TRBJ2-3; D is uncertain. V lost 10 bases to trimming and J lost 5 bases, with 7 bases between them. This CDR3 spans 10 amino acids. Germline V gene data show CDR1 as SNHLY and CDR2 as FYNNEI. CDR3 sequence: CATRRDTQYF. CDR3 sequence (DNA): TGTGCCACCAGGAGAGATACGCAGTATTTT.

The chain combines TRBV5-1 with TRBJ2-3, with 8 bases fitting TRBD2. V dropped 0 bases and J dropped 8; count of bases not matched to a gene: 11. This CDR3 comprises 16 residues. Germline assignment: CDR1 SGHRS and CDR2 YFSETQ. The CDR3 sequence: CASSLEGGGSRSTQYF. CDR3 DNA sequence: TGCGCCAGCAGCTTGGAAGGCGGGGGGAGTCGCTCTACGCAGTATTTT.

V is TRBV20-1 and J is TRBJ2-5, with 14 bases lining up with TRBD2. With 6 bases clipped from V and 1 base from J, the junction kept 7 bases outside the gene matches. Germline CDR1 and CDR2: DFQATT and SNEGSKA (reference sequence). CDR3 size: 16 residues. CDR3 nucleotides: TGCAGTGCCCCGGGGACTAGCGGGAGAGTCCAAGAGACCCAGTACTTC. It is translated as CSAPGTSGRVQETQYF.

This clonotype has at least ten counts. The chain recombines TRBV5-1 with TRBJ2-5; D tentatively fits TRBD1 or TRBD2 (6 bases each). CDR1 SGHRS and CDR2 YFSETQ come from the germline V gene. V lost 5 bases and J 5 bases, leaving 16 bases between the germline ends. CDR3 length equals 14 residues. The DNA of the CDR3 is TGCGCCAGCAGTGACGGGGGCGGTGGGGAGACCCAGTACTTC. As protein: CASSDGGGGETQYF.

This clonotype showed up just a few times. This rearrangement joins TRBV27 to TRBJ2-5; TRBD2 matches 13 bases. CDR3 length equals 15 residues. Per the germline V gene, CDR1 is MNHEY and CDR2 is SMNVEV (reference sequence). The ends lost 7 bases at V and 5 bases at J; junction bases unmatched: 7. As DNA, the CDR3 is TGTGCCAGCACCCGGACTAGCGGGAGCCGTGAGACCCAGTACTTC. Translation: CASTRTSGSRETQYF.

This chain connects TRBV11-3 to TRBJ2-7, with TRBD2 matching 8 bases. The CDR3 totals 16 residues. V was pared by 2 bases and J by 2 bases, with 8 bases of the junction left unmatched. CDR1 SGHNT and CDR2 YENEEA come from the germline V gene. The CDR3 DNA reads as TGTGCCAGCAGCTTACCGGCCGCGGGAGGACCCTACGAGCAGTACTTC. Its protein is CASSLPAAGGPYEQYF.

The chain is built from TRBV15 and TRBJ1-5; no reliable D call. The V end lost 0 bases, the J end lost 7 bases, and 7 bases lay between the germline ends. CDR3 length: 13 residues. Germline CDR1 reads LNHNV; CDR2 reads YYDKDF (reference sequence). CDR3 loop: CATSRDLRQPQHF. CDR3 nucleotides: TGTGCCACCAGCAGAGATTTGCGGCAGCCCCAGCATTTT.

There are a few counts of this clonotype. J is TRBJ2-1 and V is TRBV19, with TRBD2 matching over 7 bases. The CDR3 sequence is 14 residues long. Losses at the gene ends were 5 bases for V and 6 bases for J; bases not matched to a gene: 7. CDR1 is LNHDA, CDR2 SQIVND, per germline (reference sequence). DNA of the CDR3: TGTGCCAGTAGTCCCACAGCGGGGTTCAATGAGCAGTTCTTC. This sequence encodes CASSPTAGFNEQFF.